Listed below are T cell receptor beta chains from one sample, sequenced in a study of blood T cell repertoires in COVID-19. Clones were read by immunoSEQ multiplex PCR, and TCRdb kept only the in-frame ones, dropping some. The sample shows some 450,000 clones, approximately 88% of them seen only once. Sequenced input: peripheral blood. Receptors originate from a woman aged 45-65 years with COVID-19, enrolled during active disease. The CDR3 runs from the conserved cysteine through the conserved F or W. The order of the fields is J gene, D gene, clone size, V gene, CDR3 DNA, CDR3 protein. A D gene is named only where the DNA matches it firmly. Clone sizes are given selectively: once, few, many, or a class where the clone is expanded.

j_gene: TRBJ1-3; d_gene: TRBD1; abundance: .; v_gene: TRBV19; CDR3nt: TGTGCCAGTAGTATCGACAGGGTGGCTGGAAACACCATATATTTT; CDR3aa: CASSIDRVAGNTIYF
j_gene: TRBJ1-2; d_gene: .; abundance: .; v_gene: TRBV2; CDR3nt: TGTGCCAGCAGCCGGACTCAAACGATCAACTATGGCTACACCTTC; CDR3aa: CASSRTQTINYGYTF
j_gene: TRBJ1-1; d_gene: TRBD1; abundance: .; v_gene: TRBV6-1; CDR3nt: TGTGCCAGCAGTGAAAAAGGGACAGCGAACACTGAAGCTTTCTTT; CDR3aa: CASSEKGTANTEAFF
j_gene: TRBJ1-1; d_gene: .; abundance: .; v_gene: TRBV9; CDR3nt: TGTGCCAGCAGCGCCAGGGGTCGGAACACTGAAGCTTTCTTT; CDR3aa: CASSARGRNTEAFF
j_gene: TRBJ2-5; d_gene: .; abundance: .; v_gene: TRBV9; CDR3nt: TGTGCCAGCAGCGTCAACCGCGGGGAGACCCAGTACTTC; CDR3aa: CASSVNRGETQYF
j_gene: TRBJ1-1; d_gene: TRBD1; abundance: .; v_gene: TRBV10-3; CDR3nt: TGTGCCATCAGTGAGCCGAAGACAGGGGGAGTGCCGTACACTGAAGCTTTCTTT; CDR3aa: CAISEPKTGGVPYTEAFF
j_gene: TRBJ2-3; d_gene: TRBD1; abundance: .; v_gene: TRBV3-1/TRBV3-2; CDR3nt: TGTGCCAGCAGATGGACAGGGAATATTGGCACAGATACGCAGTATTTT; CDR3aa: CASRWTGNIGTDTQYF
j_gene: TRBJ2-2; d_gene: TRBD2; abundance: .; v_gene: TRBV3-1/TRBV3-2; CDR3nt: TGTGCCAGCAGACCGCTCGGGACTAGCGGGGGGGCTAGCCCCGGGGAGCTGTTTTTT; CDR3aa: CASRPLGTSGGASPGELFF
j_gene: TRBJ2-5; d_gene: .; abundance: .; v_gene: TRBV19; CDR3nt: TGTGCCAGTAGTATCGGACAGCTCCAAGAGACCCAGTACTTC; CDR3aa: CASSIGQLQETQYF
j_gene: TRBJ2-7; d_gene: .; abundance: .; v_gene: TRBV30; CDR3nt: TGTGCCTGGACCGAGTCACGTAACTACGAGCAGTACTTC; CDR3aa: CAWTESRNYEQYF
j_gene: TRBJ2-4; d_gene: TRBD1; abundance: .; v_gene: TRBV3-1/TRBV3-2; CDR3nt: TGTGCCAGCAGCCAAGATCTAAGCGGCAGGGGGAAAAACATTCAGTACTTC; CDR3aa: CASSQDLSGRGKNIQYF
j_gene: TRBJ1-6; d_gene: .; abundance: .; v_gene: TRBV2; CDR3nt: TGTGCCAGCAGTGAGCAGAGAGGGACTCAATCACCCCTCCACTTT; CDR3aa: CASSEQRGTQSPLHF
j_gene: TRBJ2-3; d_gene: TRBD2; abundance: once; v_gene: TRBV28; CDR3nt: TGTGCCAGCAGTCGCCTCCGAGCGGGGGGCACAGATACGCAGTATTTT; CDR3aa: CASSRLRAGGTDTQYF
j_gene: TRBJ1-4; d_gene: TRBD1; abundance: .; v_gene: TRBV2; CDR3nt: TGTGCCAGCAGACCGGACAGGACTAATGAAAAACTGTTTTTT; CDR3aa: CASRPDRTNEKLFF
j_gene: TRBJ1-2; d_gene: .; abundance: .; v_gene: TRBV9; CDR3nt: TGTGCCAGCAGGTCGGGAAGTGGCTACACCTTC; CDR3aa: CASRSGSGYTF